There are many counts of the clone carrying this T cell receptor (beta chain). Its target is unknown. This sample stems from a study of early T cells in non-severe SARS-CoV-2 infection. Looking at the study overall: Chains from this unsorted whole-blood bulk RNA could not be paired. Study-wide results and limits: Lookups in VDJdb leaned toward anti-spike CD8 responses and missed private and CD4 specificities.

CDR1 and CDR2 (germline): DFQATT, SNEGSKA (reference sequence). V lost 0 bases, J lost 4 bases, and 13 bases lay in between. CDR3 size: 14 residues. Individually, cDNA molecules had unique molecular identifiers attached to them. TCRdb re-called the 5' RACE reads with MiXCR, one entry per CDR3 protein. The table lists over 30,000 distinct CDR3 sequences, about 5% of them singletons, with roughly 14% in the top ten. The sample consisted of whole blood. This sequence was found in an adult who was a healthcare worker with PCR-confirmed SARS-CoV-2 infection or an uninfected control (not recorded which). This sequence joins TRBV20-1 and TRBJ2-7, with D perhaps assigned TRBD1 or TRBD2 (5 bases each). CDR3: CSARDLGETYEQYF. CDR3 nucleotides: TGCAGTGCTAGAGATTTGGGGGAAACTTACGAGCAGTACTTC.